The clone carrying this T cell receptor (beta chain) was observed many times. Its antigen is not identified. This entry is derived from a study of identical twins. Overall study results and limits: Zero-insertion analyses were open to partial confounding by invariant MAIT and iNKT cells.

MiXCR, run by TCRdb on the 5' RACE reads, gives a single entry per CDR3 protein. Among roughly 250,000 distinct CDR3 sequences listed, 5.5% to 7% were seen once. The same data also contributed to another study, on yellow fever vaccine responses in identical twins.

Sequenced input: memory (CD45RO+) T cells sorted from blood. The source is a woman younger than 35 in good health.

CDR3 nucleotides: TGTGCCAGCAGCTTACGGGTGCTTCCGGAGCAGTTCTTC. As protein: CASSLRVLPEQFF. The V gene is TRBV5-6, the J gene TRBJ2-1; D is unclear. Between the trimmed V and J ends, which lost 2 bases and 10 bases, there was a span of 13 bases. The CDR3 totals 13 residues. CDR1 SGHDT and CDR2 YYEEEE come from the germline V gene.